This TCR beta chain was captured in a study of breast tumors, draining lymph nodes, adjacent tissues. This clonotype was observed at least ten times. Its antigen is undetermined. Trimming took 6 bases from V and 0 from J; bases not matched to a gene: 5. The CDR3 runs to 15 residues. TCRdb reprocessed the multiplex PCR reads via MiXCR and lists one record per CDR3 protein. Seen here are some 83,000 distinct CDR3 sequences, approximately 19% observed once, and the top ten hold roughly 2.4%. Axillary draining lymph nodes of breast cancer patients supplied the node samples. The study, taken as a whole, reports: Data only fit, rather than demonstrated, lymph node origin of most tumor T cells. Compared with lymph nodes, tumors were less diverse; compared with nontumor tissue, more.

The sample comprised axillary lymph node tissue. The sequence came from a female donor with breast cancer. Some clones in this sample may be carry-over from other donors' samples. V gene TRBV12-3 or TRBV12-4 combines with J gene TRBJ2-1; 7 nucleotides match TRBD2. The DNA for the CDR3 is TGTGCCAGCAGCATCCTAGCGGCCTCCTACAATGAGCAGTTCTTC. The encoded protein is CASSILAASYNEQFF.